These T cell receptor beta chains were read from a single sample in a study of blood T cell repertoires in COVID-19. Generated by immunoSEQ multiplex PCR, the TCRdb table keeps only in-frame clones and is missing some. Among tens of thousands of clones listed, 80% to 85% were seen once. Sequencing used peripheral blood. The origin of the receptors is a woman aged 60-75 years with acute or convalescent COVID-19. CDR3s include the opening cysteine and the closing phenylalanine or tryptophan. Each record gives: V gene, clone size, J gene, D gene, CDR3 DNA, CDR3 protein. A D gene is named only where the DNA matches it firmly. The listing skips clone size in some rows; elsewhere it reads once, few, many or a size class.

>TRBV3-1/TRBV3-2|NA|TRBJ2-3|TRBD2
TGTGCCAGCAGCCAAGATCCACTAGCGGGGCTCGCAGATACGCAGTATTTT
CASSQDPLAGLADTQYF
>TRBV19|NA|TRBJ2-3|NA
TGTGCCAGTAGTATTAGGGGGGGGACAGATACGCAGTATTTT
CASSIRGGTDTQYF
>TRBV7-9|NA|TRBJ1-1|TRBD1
TGTGCCAGCAGCTTATTTGGGACAGCGAACACTGAAGCTTTCTTT
CASSLFGTANTEAFF
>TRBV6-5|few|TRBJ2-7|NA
TGTGCCAGCCAAACAGTATACGAGCAGTACTTC
CASQTVYEQYF
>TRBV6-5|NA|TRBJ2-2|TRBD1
TGTGCCAGCGCGGGACAGGGCACCGGGGAGCTGTTTTTT
CASAGQGTGELFF
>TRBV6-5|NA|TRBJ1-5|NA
TGTGCCACTAGCACATTCAGCCCCCATCAGCCCCAGCATTTT
CATSTFSPHQPQHF
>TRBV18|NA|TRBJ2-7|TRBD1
TGTGCCAGCTCACCATCCGGGACAGGGACCTACGAGCAGTACTTC
CASSPSGTGTYEQYF
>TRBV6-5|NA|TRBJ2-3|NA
TGTGCCAGCAGTTACGGCGCTCTTTCGGGGACAGATACGCAGTATTTT
CASSYGALSGTDTQYF
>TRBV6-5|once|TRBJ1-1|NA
TGTGCCAGCAGCCTAGGGGGGGGGAACACTGAAGCTTTCTTT
CASSLGGGNTEAFF
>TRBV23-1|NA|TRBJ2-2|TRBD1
TGCGCCAGCAGTCCCGGACAGGACAGCACCGGGGAGCTGTTTTTT
CASSPGQDSTGELFF
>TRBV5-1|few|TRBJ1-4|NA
TGCGCCAGCAGCTTGGGAGGAGCAACTAATGAAAAACTGTTTTTT
CASSLGGATNEKLFF
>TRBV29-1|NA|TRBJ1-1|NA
TGCAGCGTTGAAGGGAGGGCCGGGTGGAACACTGAAGCTTTCTTT
CSVEGRAGWNTEAFF
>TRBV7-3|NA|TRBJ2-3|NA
TGTGCCAGCAGCTCCGACGGACACTCCACAGATACGCAGTATTTT
CASSSDGHSTDTQYF
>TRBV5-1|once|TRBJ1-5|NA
TGCGCCAGCAGCTTACAGGACCCATCTAATCAGCCCCAGCATTTT
CASSLQDPSNQPQHF
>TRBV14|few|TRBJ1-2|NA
TGTGCCAGCAGCCAAGGACAGGCTAGGCTTATTGGCTACACCTTC
CASSQGQARLIGYTF
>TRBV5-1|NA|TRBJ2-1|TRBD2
TGCGCCAGCAGCTTGGATACTAGCGGACTTAGCAATGAGCAGTTCTTC
CASSLDTSGLSNEQFF
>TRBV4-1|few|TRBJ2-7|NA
TGCGCCAGCAGCCAAGTACGTGCCCGGGGTGTAGGAGAGCAGTACTTC
CASSQVRARGVGEQYF
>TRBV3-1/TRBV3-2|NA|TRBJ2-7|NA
TGTGCCAGCAGCCAAGGAGGCAGCATCGAGCAGTACTTC
CASSQGGSIEQYF
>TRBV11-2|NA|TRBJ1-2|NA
TGTGCCAGCAGCTTAGAAGCGGGAGTGTCACAAGGCTACACCTTC
CASSLEAGVSQGYTF
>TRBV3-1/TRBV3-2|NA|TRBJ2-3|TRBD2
TGTGCCAGCAGCCAAGACCCTCCGCTAGCGGGGGGGCTAAATACGCAGTATTTT
CASSQDPPLAGGLNTQYF
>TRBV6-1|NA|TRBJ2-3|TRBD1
TGTGCCAGCAGTGATGGGGGGGACAGGGAGGCAGATACGCAGTATTTT
CASSDGGDREADTQYF
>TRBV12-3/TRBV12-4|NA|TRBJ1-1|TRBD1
TGTGCCAGCAGTAGCAGGGGGAGCACTGAAGCTTTCTTT
CASSSRGSTEAFF